Presented here are 2 T cell receptor beta chains from one specimen sequenced in a study of blood T cell repertoires in COVID-19. Profiling relied on immunoSEQ multiplex PCR, and the TCRdb table lists in-frame clones only, not all of them. Among about 210,000 clones, roughly 89% were seen once, and the ten largest hold 10%. Sequencing input: PBMCs or T cells enriched from blood (not recorded which). These receptors came from a man aged 18-30 years with acute COVID-19.

The chain links TRBV21-1 to TRBJ1-1; TRBD1 is taken as the D call from the table, unchecked against the DNA. TRBV21-1 has pseudogene status. This CDR3 is 16 amino acids long. DNA for the CDR3: TGTGCCAGCAGCAAAGCGGGACAGCACCGGAACACTGAAGCTTTCTTT. Residues: CASSKAGQHRNTEAFF.

CDR3 protein: CASSFRGVNTEAFF. CDR3 in DNA: TGTGCCAGCAGTTTTCGCGGGGTGAACACTGAAGCTTTCTTT. V and J are TRBV28 and TRBJ1-1; D not resolved. This CDR3 comprises 14 residues. Trimming shortened V by 3 bases and J by 0 bases, and 8 bases separated the two germline ends. The germline V gene has CDR1 MDHEN and CDR2 SYDVKM.